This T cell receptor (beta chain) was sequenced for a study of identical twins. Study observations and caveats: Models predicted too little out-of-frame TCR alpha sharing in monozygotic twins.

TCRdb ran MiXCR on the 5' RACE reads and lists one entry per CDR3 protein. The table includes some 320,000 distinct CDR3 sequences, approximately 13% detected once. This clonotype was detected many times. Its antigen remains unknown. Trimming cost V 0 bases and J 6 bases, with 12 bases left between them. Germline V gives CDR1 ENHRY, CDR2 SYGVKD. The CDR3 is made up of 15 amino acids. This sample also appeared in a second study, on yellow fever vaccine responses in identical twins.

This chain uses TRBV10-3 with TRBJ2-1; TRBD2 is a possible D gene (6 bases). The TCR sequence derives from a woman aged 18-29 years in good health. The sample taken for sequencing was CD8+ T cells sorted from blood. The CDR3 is CAISESGGAVNEQFF. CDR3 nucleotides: TGTGCCATCAGTGAGTCGGGGGGAGCCGTCAATGAGCAGTTCTTC.